Each of the 32 T cell receptor beta chains below was sequenced from the same sample in a study of early T cells in non-severe SARS-CoV-2 infection. MiXCR, applied by TCRdb to the 5' RACE reads, yields one record per CDR3 protein. The table lists about 30,000 distinct CDR3 sequences, about 5.2% of them singletons. What was sequenced was whole blood. Source of these receptors: an adult who was a healthcare worker with PCR-confirmed SARS-CoV-2 infection or an uninfected control (not recorded which).

This clonotype was detected many times. The chain links TRBV10-3 to TRBJ2-7, with 11 bases lining up with TRBD1. The germline V gene has CDR1 ENHRY and CDR2 SYGVKD. The length of the CDR3 is 12 residues. The junction had 1 base not matched to a gene; V was cut back by 9 bases and J by 3 bases. The CDR3 protein is CAIGTGGYEQYF. As DNA, the CDR3 is TGTGCCATTGGGACAGGGGGCTACGAGCAGTACTTC.

J is TRBJ1-4 and V is TRBV18; TRBD1 agrees at 9 bases. The CDR3 sequence is 13 residues long. The germline V gene has CDR1 KGHSH and CDR2 LQKENI. The J segment lost 5 bases and the V segment lost 8 bases, leaving 3 bases of the junction unmatched. The DNA for the CDR3 is TGTGCCAGCGGGACAGGGCTCAATGAAAAACTGTTTTTT. Translated: CASGTGLNEKLFF.

This clonotype was detected only a few times. The chain links TRBV28 to TRBJ2-4; TRBD1 agrees at 7 bases. CDR3 length equals 17 residues. Trimming at V came to 4 bases and at J to 3 bases, leaving 12 bases not matched to a gene. CDR1 is MDHEN and CDR2 is SYDVKM in the germline V gene. The CDR3 coding sequence is TGTGCCAGCAGTTCCACTGGAGGACAGGAGGTCAAAAACATTCAGTACTTC. Translating gives CASSSTGGQEVKNIQYF.

V is TRBV5-6 and J is TRBJ2-7, with 7 bases fitting TRBD1. Germline CDR1 SGHDT, CDR2 YYEEEE. The V and J ends lost 5 bases and 0 bases, in that order; junction bases with no gene match: 5. The CDR3 has 14 amino acids. CDR3 nucleotide sequence: TGTGCCAGCAGTCTACAGGGGTACTCCTACGAGCAGTACTTC. Its translation: CASSLQGYSYEQYF.

V is TRBV11-2 and J is TRBJ2-7; a possible D gene is TRBD2 (5 bases). The CDR3 sequence is 13 residues long. The V gene lost 5 bases and the J gene lost 3 bases, with 11 bases spanning the gap. CDR1 and CDR2 from the germline V gene are SGHAT and FQNNGV. The CDR3 sequence is CASSPNGDYEQYF. Written as DNA, the CDR3 is TGTGCCAGCAGCCCAAACGGGGACTACGAGCAGTACTTC.

This chain links TRBV28 with TRBJ2-6; no clear D gene. The CDR3 has 14 amino acids. CDR1 and CDR2 (germline): MDHEN, SYDVKM. The V and J ends lost 6 bases and 1 base respectively, with 7 bases between them. The CDR3 bases are TGTGCCAGCAGATGGGGTTCTGGGGCCAACGTCCTGACTTTC. Protein product: CASRWGSGANVLTF.

The chain has TRBV7-3 and TRBJ2-1, with 14 bases identical to TRBD2. The CDR3 extends over 15 amino acids. V was clipped by 5 bases and J by 8 bases; unmatched bases: 5. Germline V gives CDR1 SGHTA, CDR2 FQGTGA. As DNA, the CDR3 is TGTGCCAGCAGCCCCGAGGGACTAGCGGGGGATGAGCAGTTCTTC. Translating it yields CASSPEGLAGDEQFF. The complete variable domain, with remaining parts taken from reference TRBV7-3 and TRBJ2-1, reads GAGVSQTPSNKVTEKGKYVELRCDPISGHTALYWYRQSLGQGPEFLIYFQGTGAADDSGLPNDRFFAVRPEGSVSTLKIQRTERGDSAVYLCASSPEGLAGDEQFFGPGTRLTVL.

This clonotype was counted ten times or more. V and J are TRBV7-2 and TRBJ2-7, with a tentative D call TRBD2 (6 bases). The CDR3 sequence is 13 residues long. Looked up from germline, CDR1 is SGHTA and CDR2 is FQGNSA. The germline V and J ends were trimmed by 5 bases and 3 bases, with 11 bases remaining between them. DNA of the CDR3: TGTGCCAGCAGCAAGGGACTTTACTACGAGCAGTACTTC. Encoded protein: CASSKGLYYEQYF.

About this clonotype: A read error is possible here, since a much larger clone lies one base away. This sequence joins TRBV12-3 or TRBV12-4 and TRBJ2-7, with D perhaps assigned TRBD1 or TRBD2 (5 bases each). CDR3 length: 16 residues. Here the CDR3 DNA reads TGTGCCAGCAGTTTAGGGCGAGCAGGGAGCTCCTACGAGCGGTACTTC. Amino acids: CASSLGRAGSSYERYF.

The chain carries TRBV7-9 and TRBJ2-1; 9 nucleotides agree with TRBD2. The length of the CDR3 is 17 residues. V lost 5 bases and J lost 7; bases outside the gene matches: 15. From germline, CDR1 is SEHNR and CDR2 FQNEAQ (reference sequence). The CDR3 is CASSHPGTSISGNEQFF. The CDR3 nucleotides read TGTGCCAGCAGCCACCCCGGGACTAGCATCTCTGGGAATGAGCAGTTCTTC.

This clonotype was seen many times. The chain combines TRBV11-2 with TRBJ2-1, with TRBD2 identical over 9 bases. The germline CDR1 and CDR2 sequences are SGHAT and FQNNGV. This CDR3 has 15 residues. The ends lost 5 bases at V and 10 bases at J; junction bases unmatched: 12. This chain's CDR3 is CASSMTGLAGSEQFF. Here the CDR3 DNA reads TGTGCCAGCAGCATGACGGGACTAGCCGGGAGCGAGCAGTTCTTC.

This clonotype showed up many times. V usage is TRBV5-1 and J usage is TRBJ1-3; TRBD1 is a possible D gene (6 bases). The germline V gene has CDR1 SGHRS and CDR2 YFSETQ. This CDR3 is built from 15 residues. Trimming pared 4 bases from V and 0 bases from J, leaving 11 bases between. CDR3 in amino acids: CASSERTASGNTIYF. CDR3 sequence (DNA): TGCGCCAGCAGCGAACGGACAGCCTCTGGAAACACCATATATTTT.

In this sample, this clonotype turned up many times. The rearrangement joins TRBV21-1 to TRBJ2-7; the D call of TRBD2 is as the table states it, not checked on the DNA. TRBV21-1 has pseudogene status. The CDR3 extends over 15 amino acids. The CDR3 sequence: CASSKLRQRAYEQYF. CDR3 nucleotide sequence: TGTGCCAGCAGCAAGCTAAGGCAGCGGGCATACGAGCAGTACTTC.

This clonotype was found a few times. The genes are TRBV7-8 and TRBJ2-7; the D gene is possibly TRBD1 (6 bases). Looked up from germline, CDR1 is SGHVS and CDR2 is FQNEAQ. Trimming cost V 5 bases and J 1 base, with 6 bases left between them. CDR3 length equals 12 residues. This CDR3 is CASSGQSYEQYF. CDR3 nucleotide sequence: TGTGCCAGCAGCGGACAGTCCTACGAGCAGTACTTC.

The V and J genes are TRBV7-8 and TRBJ2-7; D gene unclear. The germline V and J ends were trimmed by 1 base and 3 bases, with 13 bases remaining between them. Germline-derived CDR1 and CDR2 are SGHVS and FQNEAQ. The CDR3 consists of 15 residues. The CDR3 is CASSLGISRGYEQYF. The CDR3, as DNA: TGTGCCAGCAGCTTAGGGATCAGTCGAGGCTACGAGCAGTACTTC.

This clonotype was found many times. The rearrangement uses TRBV5-1 and TRBJ2-7; D is unresolved. Germline CDR1 and CDR2: SGHRS and YFSETQ. The CDR3 totals 15 residues. The germline V and J ends were trimmed by 0 bases and 0 bases, with 10 bases remaining between them. The chain's CDR3 is CASSLGSYTSYEQYF. The DNA for the CDR3 is TGCGCCAGCAGCTTGGGATCGTACACCTCCTACGAGCAGTACTTC.

J is TRBJ2-2 and V is TRBV19, with 10 positions matching TRBD1. Germline V gene data show CDR1 as LNHDA and CDR2 as SQIVND (reference sequence). CDR3 length: 15 amino acids. V trimming: 7 bases; J trimming: 5 bases; junction bases outside the gene matches: 7. CDR3 in DNA: TGTGCCAGTACAACGGACAGGGGGTCAACCGGGGAGCTGTTTTTT. Translation gives CASTTDRGSTGELFF. The variable domain in full, completed from reference TRBV19 and TRBJ2-2, reads DGGITQSPKYLFRKEGQNVTLSCEQNLNHDAMYWYRQDPGQGLRLIYYSQIVNDFQKGDIAEGYSVSREKKESFPLTVTSAQKNPTAFYLCASTTDRGSTGELFFGEGSRLTVL.

This sequence joins TRBV4-2 and TRBJ2-1; D uncertain. V shed 0 bases and J shed 9 bases, with 6 bases lying between them. The CDR3 is 12 residues long. CDR1 and CDR2 from the germline V gene are LGHNA and YNFKEQ. The CDR3 DNA reads TGTGCCAGCAGCCAAGATTCGGGTGAGCAGTTCTTC. Residues: CASSQDSGEQFF.

This clonotype was observed at least ten times. The chain is built from TRBV7-8 and TRBJ2-3; 9 bases agree with TRBD2. V dropped 2 bases and J dropped 2; count of bases not matched to a gene: 5. This CDR3 is built from 16 residues. The germline CDR1 and CDR2 sequences are SGHVS and FQNEAQ. The CDR3 DNA follows: TGTGCCAGCAGCTTACGGCGGGGACTAGCCACAGATACGCAGTATTTT. It translates to CASSLRRGLATDTQYF.

This clonotype was picked up many times. This chain links TRBV24-1 with TRBJ2-5, with TRBD2 as a possible D gene (5 bases). The V end was cut by 3 bases, the J end by 4 bases, with 8 bases between. Germline assignment: CDR1 KGHDR and CDR2 SFDVKD. The CDR3 is 13 residues long. The CDR3, as DNA: TGTGCCACCAGTGATCCAACTAGAGAGACCCAGTACTTC. Its translation is CATSDPTRETQYF.

This clonotype has at least ten counts. This rearrangement joins TRBV4-2 to TRBJ1-1; 9 positions match TRBD1. There are 14 residues in the CDR3. J was trimmed by 4 bases and V by 1 base; bases with no gene match: 1. The germline V gene encodes CDR1 LGHNA and CDR2 YNFKEQ. This CDR3 reads CASSQGTGATEAFF. CDR3 bases: TGTGCCAGCAGCCAAGGGACAGGGGCCACTGAAGCTTTCTTT.

This clonotype was counted at least ten times. The V call is TRBV27, the J call TRBJ1-2, with 11 bases aligning to TRBD1. CDR1 and CDR2 from the germline V gene are MNHEY and SMNVEV (reference sequence). V lost 10 bases and J lost 1; bases outside the gene matches: 5. This CDR3 has 14 residues. The CDR3 bases are TGTGCCACCCAGGGACAGGGGGGTAACTATGGCTACACCTTC. Its protein is CATQGQGGNYGYTF.

In its sample, this clonotype was seen a few times. V usage is TRBV2 and J usage is TRBJ2-2, with TRBD2 matching over 9 bases. Trimming cost V 3 bases and J 4 bases; bases outside gene matches: 6. The V gene's germline CDR1 is SNHLY and CDR2 FYNNEI. The CDR3 is made up of 16 amino acids. The CDR3 DNA sequence: TGTGCCAGCAGTGACTCGGCGGGAGGGATCACCGGGGAGCTGTTTTTT. As protein: CASSDSAGGITGELFF.

This clonotype has more than one count but fewer than ten. The chain recombines TRBV5-1 with TRBJ2-3, with 11 bases that match TRBD1. There are 15 residues in the CDR3. The V gene's germline CDR1 is SGHRS and CDR2 YFSETQ. V gave up 5 bases and J gave up 5 bases; unmatched junction bases: 7. The DNA of the CDR3 is TGCGCCAGCAGTTTCGGACAGGGGGCTGTAGATACGCAGTATTTT. It encodes CASSFGQGAVDTQYF.

This clonotype was detected only a few times. The CDR3 sequence is CASRGLAGDLSHSYNEQFF. Here the CDR3 DNA reads TGTGCCAGCAGGGGACTAGCGGGAGACCTTAGCCACTCCTACAATGAGCAGTTCTTC. The chain couples TRBV12-3 or TRBV12-4 to TRBJ2-1, with TRBD2 matching over 14 bases. The junction had 10 bases not matched to a gene; V was cut back by 6 bases and J by 0 bases. The CDR3 runs 19 residues.

The V and J genes are TRBV11-2 and TRBJ2-7; 7 nucleotides line up with TRBD1. The CDR3 loop spans 16 amino acids. V gave up 5 bases and J gave up 2 bases; unmatched junction bases: 12. Germline V lookup: CDR1 SGHAT, CDR2 FQNNGV. CDR3: CASSRVTTGNTYEQYF. The CDR3 region has the DNA TGTGCCAGCAGCAGAGTGACGACAGGGAATACCTACGAGCAGTACTTC.

Many counts were recorded for this clonotype. This sequence joins TRBV7-3 and TRBJ2-1; 10 nucleotides align to TRBD2. Per the germline V gene, CDR1 is SGHTA and CDR2 is FQGTGA. This CDR3 contains 15 residues. The V gene end was trimmed by 4 bases and the J gene end by 4 bases; junction bases not matched to a gene: 4. The CDR3 DNA is TGTGCCAGCAGCTCGGGACTAGCGAAATACAATGAGCAGTTCTTC. It translates to CASSSGLAKYNEQFF.

At least ten counts were recorded for this clonotype. V and J are TRBV19 and TRBJ1-2, with 8 bases aligning to TRBD1. The germline V gene has CDR1 LNHDA and CDR2 SQIVND (reference sequence). The CDR3 totals 14 residues. V was clipped by 2 bases and J by 5 bases; unmatched bases: 4. The CDR3 nucleotides read TGTGCCAGTAGTATAACAGGGGGAGATTATGGCTACACCTTC. It encodes CASSITGGDYGYTF.

This clonotype was detected only a few times. The chain couples TRBV6-5 to TRBJ2-5; TRBD1 might be the D (6 bases). The CDR3 extends over 17 amino acids. V was trimmed by 7 bases and J by 3 bases, leaving 24 bases between them. The V gene's germline CDR1 is MNHEY and CDR2 SVGAGI. CDR3 loop: CASTPRLQGFSEETQYF. CDR3 DNA: TGTGCCAGCACTCCCCGGTTACAGGGATTCTCTGAAGAGACCCAGTACTTC.

The chain carries TRBV4-3 and TRBJ2-1, with D maybe TRBD2 (6 bases). The CDR3 has 15 amino acids. Trimming took off 0 bases at V and 9 bases at J, with 15 bases between the two ends. Germline V gene data show CDR1 as LGHNA and CDR2 as YSLEER. CDR3 protein: CASSQDSASVSEQFF. CDR3 DNA sequence: TGCGCCAGCAGCCAAGATTCGGCTAGCGTGAGTGAGCAGTTCTTC.

A few counts support this clonotype. The chain is built from TRBV9 and TRBJ2-3; possibly TRBD2 for D (6 bases). The V end was cut by 0 bases, the J end by 0 bases, with 8 bases between. The CDR3 extends over 15 amino acids. Germline V gene data show CDR1 as SGDLS and CDR2 as YYNGEE. The DNA for the CDR3 is TGTGCCAGCAGCGTAGTGGGAGGAAGCACAGATACGCAGTATTTT. This gives the protein CASSVVGGSTDTQYF. Combining the CDR3 with reference TRBV9 and TRBJ2-3 gives the whole variable domain DSGVTQTPKHLITATGQRVTLRCSPRSGDLSVYWYQQSLDQGLQFLIQYYNGEERAKGNILERFSAQQFPDLHSELNLSSLELGDSALYFCASSVVGGSTDTQYFGPGTRLTVL.

Remarks on this clonotype: This may be a read error, as it is one base from a much larger clone. The conserved final phenylalanine or tryptophan is absent from the CDR3, which likely points to a read error. J is TRBJ2-3 and V is TRBV7-4; D gene unclear. V lost 9 bases and J lost 4, with 11 bases in between. CDR3 length: 12 residues. Germline V gene lookup returns CDR1 SGHVT and CDR2 SQSDAQ. Here the CDR3 reads CARSPRPDTQYL. In DNA form, the CDR3 reads TGTGCCAGAAGCCCTAGGCCAGATACGCAGTATCTT.